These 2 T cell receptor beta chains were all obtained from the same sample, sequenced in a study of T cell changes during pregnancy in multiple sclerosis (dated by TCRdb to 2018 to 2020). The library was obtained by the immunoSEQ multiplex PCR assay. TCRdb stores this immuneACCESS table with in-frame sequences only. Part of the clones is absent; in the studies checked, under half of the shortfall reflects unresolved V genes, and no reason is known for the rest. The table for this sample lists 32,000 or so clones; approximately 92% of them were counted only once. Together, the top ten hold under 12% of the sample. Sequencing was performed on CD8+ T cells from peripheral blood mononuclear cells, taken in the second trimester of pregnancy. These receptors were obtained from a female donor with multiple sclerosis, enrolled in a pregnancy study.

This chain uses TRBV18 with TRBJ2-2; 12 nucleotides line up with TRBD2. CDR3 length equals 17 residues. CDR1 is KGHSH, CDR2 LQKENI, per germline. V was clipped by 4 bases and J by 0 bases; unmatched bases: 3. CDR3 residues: CASSHGLAGSNTGELFF. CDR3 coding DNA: TGTGCCAGCTCACACGGACTAGCGGGGTCGAACACCGGGGAGCTGTTTTTT.

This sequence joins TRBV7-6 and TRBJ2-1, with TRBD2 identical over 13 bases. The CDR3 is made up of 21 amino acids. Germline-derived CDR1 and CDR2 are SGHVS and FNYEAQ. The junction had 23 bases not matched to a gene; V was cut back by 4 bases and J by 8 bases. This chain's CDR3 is CASSWRGLTSGRFKGPHEQFF. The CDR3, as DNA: TGTGCCAGCAGCTGGAGGGGCCTGACTAGCGGGAGGTTTAAGGGCCCTCATGAGCAGTTCTTC.